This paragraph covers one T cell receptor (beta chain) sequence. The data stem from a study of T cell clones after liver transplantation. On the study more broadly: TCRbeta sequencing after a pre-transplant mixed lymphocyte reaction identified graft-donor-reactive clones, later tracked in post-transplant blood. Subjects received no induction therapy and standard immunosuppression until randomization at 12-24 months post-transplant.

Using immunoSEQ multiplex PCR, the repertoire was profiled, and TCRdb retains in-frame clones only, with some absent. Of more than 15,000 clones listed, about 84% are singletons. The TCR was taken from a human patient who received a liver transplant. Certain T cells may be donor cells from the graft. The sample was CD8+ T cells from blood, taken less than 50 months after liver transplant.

The CDR3 nucleotides read TGTGCCATTCCGGGACAGGAGGCCTACGAGCAGTACTTC. Its translation is CAIPGQEAYEQYF. The V gene is TRBV6-1, the J gene TRBJ2-7, with 8 positions matching TRBD1. CDR3 length equals 13 residues. The V gene's germline CDR1 is MNHNS and CDR2 SASEGT. Trimming took 10 bases from V and 2 from J; bases not matched to a gene: 7.